Each of the 7 T cell receptor beta chains below was sequenced from the same sample in a study of Tregs in tolerant kidney transplant recipients. Mixed chimerism was transient after nonmyeloablative marrow transplants from related graft donors. Clones were read by immunoSEQ multiplex PCR, and TCRdb kept only the in-frame ones, dropping some. The top ten clones hold about 3.8% of a sample with 50,000 to 65,000 clones, more than 70% of them seen once. The sample in question was CD4+ T cells from blood (PBMCs), obtained 6 months after the transplant. All receptors derive from a human patient who received a combined kidney and bone marrow transplant. Some T cells may be provided by the graft donor.

The chain has TRBV7-2 and TRBJ2-1; 13 bases line up with TRBD2. The CDR3 is made up of 17 amino acids. The V and J ends lost 5 bases and 9 bases, in that order; junction bases with no gene match: 13. The V gene's germline CDR1 is SGHTA and CDR2 FQGNSA. CDR3 sequence: CASSLTLAGGRSPEQFF. The CDR3 coding sequence is TGTGCCAGCAGCCTCACACTAGCGGGAGGGCGATCGCCTGAGCAGTTCTTC.

In nucleotides, the CDR3 is TGTGCTATCCGCCAAGGAGGGTCGGGCGAGCAGTACTTC. Its translation: CAIRQGGSGEQYF. This chain connects TRBV30 to TRBJ2-7; a possible D gene is TRBD2 (6 bases). The CDR3 runs 13 residues. Germline V CDR1 and CDR2: GTSNPN, SVGIG (reference sequence).

The rearrangement links TRBV18 to TRBJ2-7; 7 positions match TRBD1. J was trimmed by 0 bases and V by 3 bases; bases with no gene match: 14. In germline, CDR1 is KGHSH, CDR2 LQKENI. CDR3 size: 18 residues. The CDR3 reads CASSPTTGFGQDSYEQYF. The CDR3 DNA reads TGTGCCAGCTCACCGACTACTGGATTTGGACAGGACTCCTACGAGCAGTACTTC.

The gene calls are TRBV2 and TRBJ2-3; TRBD2 matches 12 bases. The CDR3 loop spans 14 amino acids. From germline, CDR1 is SNHLY and CDR2 FYNNEI. V trimming: 8 bases; J trimming: 0 bases; junction bases outside the gene matches: 0. CDR3 sequence (DNA): TGTGCCAGCGGACTAGCGGGGAGCACAGATACGCAGTATTTT. Residues: CASGLAGSTDTQYF. Looking up the rest from reference TRBV2 and TRBJ2-3 gives the full variable domain: EPEVTQTPSHQVTQMGQEVILRCVPISNHLYFYWYRQILGQKVEFLVSFYNNEISEKSEIFDDQFSVERPDGSNFTLKIRSTKLEDSAMYFCASGLAGSTDTQYFGPGTRLTVL.

This rearrangement joins TRBV29-1 to TRBJ1-3; D call uncertain. V lost 7 bases, J lost 0 bases, and 7 bases lay in between. The CDR3 is 12 residues long. The germline V gene encodes CDR1 SQVTM and CDR2 ANQGSEA. The CDR3 coding sequence is TGCAGCGCTGTGAGCTCTGGAAACACCATATATTTT. Amino acids: CSAVSSGNTIYF.

The chain combines TRBV28 with TRBJ2-1, with 8 bases lining up with TRBD1. CDR1 is MDHEN and CDR2 is SYDVKM in the germline V gene. V lost 5 bases, J lost 4 bases, and 10 bases stayed unmatched. The CDR3 is 16 amino acids. CDR3 DNA: TGTGCCAGCAGTACGCCCGGACAGGGTACGTACAATGAGCAGTTCTTC. Translation: CASSTPGQGTYNEQFF.

The table lists this clone with a count of one. The chain has TRBV11-1 and TRBJ2-2; 7 positions match TRBD2. CDR3 length equals 13 residues. Per the germline V gene, CDR1 is SGHAT and CDR2 is FQDESV (reference sequence). The CDR3 coding sequence is TGTGTTACGGGAGGCTATGCCACCGGGGAGCTGTTTTTT. It yields the protein CVTGGYATGELFF.